This T cell receptor beta chain was sequenced during a study of T-cell reconstitution after alpha-beta-depleted transplantation in children. TCRbeta library construction was performed incorporating unique molecular identifiers. TCRdb redid the calling of the PCR reads with MiXCR, one entry per CDR3 protein. Of approximately 350,000 distinct CDR3 sequences listed, 13% are singletons. V dropped 6 bases and J dropped 1 base, with 10 bases sitting between them. This CDR3 has 13 residues. The sequence was collected from a human donor who donated a stem cell graft to a child with Fanconi anemia. The J gene is TRBJ2-7, the V gene TRBV12-3 or TRBV12-4; TRBD1 is a possible D gene (6 bases). The starting material was PBMCs, obtained from the stem cell graft. The CDR3 DNA reads as TGTGCCAGCAGCTCTGACAGGTCCTACGAGCAGTACTTC. Translation gives CASSSDRSYEQYF.